The 8 T cell receptor beta chains given below trace back to one sample, sequenced in a study of neoadjuvant nivolumab and ipilimumab in lung cancer. TCRdb's copy holds only in-frame clones and misses some; the assay was immunoSEQ multiplex PCR. The data contain tens of thousands of clones, 90% of them singletons. The sample in question was peripheral blood, obtained after neoadjuvant nivolumab, alone or with ipilimumab, at or shortly before surgery. Receptors were obtained from an adult with non-small cell lung cancer.

The chain joins TRBV11-2 to TRBJ2-3; 7 bases map to TRBD1. CDR3 length: 17 amino acids. CDR1 is SGHAT, CDR2 FQNNGV, per germline. V lost 3 bases to trimming and J lost 0 bases; unmatched junction nucleotides: 9. CDR3 coding DNA: TGTGCCAGCAGCTTTCAGGGGTCAGGGGGAAGCACAGATACGCAGTATTTT. It translates to CASSFQGSGGSTDTQYF.

This clone was recorded once. V is TRBV5-6 and J is TRBJ1-6, with TRBD1 matching over 7 bases. Germline V CDR1 and CDR2: SGHDT, YYEEEE. V lost 4 bases and J lost 6; bases outside the gene matches: 4. The CDR3 is 14 residues long. The CDR3 region is CASSRDRFNSPLHF. The CDR3 DNA reads as TGTGCCAGCAGCAGGGACAGATTTAATTCACCCCTCCACTTT.

The CDR3 region has the DNA TGTGCCAGCAACCGGGGGCCCGGTGAGACCCAGTACTTC. Translated, it gives CASNRGPGETQYF. J is TRBJ2-5 and V is TRBV6-5; possibly TRBD1 or TRBD2 for D (6 bases each). V shed 7 bases and J shed 5 bases, with 14 bases lying between them. CDR1 is MNHEY and CDR2 is SVGAGI in the germline V gene. The CDR3 has 13 amino acids.

The V and J genes are TRBV7-2 and TRBJ1-4; D unresolved. The V end lost 6 bases, the J end lost 10 bases, and 3 bases lay between the germline ends. Germline-derived CDR1 and CDR2 are SGHTA and FQGNSA. CDR3 length: 9 amino acids. The CDR3 nucleotides are TGTGCCAGCAGATCAAAACTGTTTTTT. It codes for CASRSKLFF.

This clone was observed once. The J gene is TRBJ2-7, the V gene TRBV5-1; 9 positions match TRBD1. The J segment lost 3 bases and the V segment lost 0 bases, leaving 4 bases of the junction unmatched. CDR1 and CDR2 (germline): SGHRS, YFSETQ. This CDR3 spans 15 amino acids. CDR3 in amino acids: CASSLETGGIYEQYF. The CDR3 nucleotides are TGCGCCAGCAGCTTGGAGACAGGGGGAATCTACGAGCAGTACTTC.

The genes are TRBV6-5 and TRBJ1-4; TRBD1 matches at 8 bases. The CDR3 sequence is 13 residues long. The V segment lost 6 bases and the J segment 6 bases; nucleotides outside the gene matches: 3. Germline V CDR1 and CDR2: MNHEY, SVGAGI. The CDR3: CASRQQGDEKLFF. The DNA for the CDR3 is TGTGCCAGCAGACAACAGGGGGATGAAAAACTGTTTTTT.

The table lists this clone with a count of one. This sequence joins TRBV7-3 and TRBJ1-1; D is unclear. Germline loops: CDR1 SGHTA, CDR2 FQGTGA. V gave up 2 bases and J gave up 0 bases, with 7 bases separating them. CDR3 size: 14 residues. The CDR3: CASSLAGMNTEAFF. CDR3 coding DNA: TGTGCCAGCAGCTTAGCGGGTATGAACACTGAAGCTTTCTTT.

The J gene is TRBJ2-7, the V gene TRBV11-2; D remains ambiguous. The V gene's germline CDR1 is SGHAT and CDR2 FQNNGV. The CDR3 totals 12 residues. Trimming stripped 5 bases from V and 5 bases from J, with 10 bases between. The CDR3 sequence: CASSGAGHEQYF. Written as DNA, the CDR3 is TGTGCCAGCAGCGGAGCAGGCCACGAGCAGTACTTC.